This T cell receptor (beta chain) stems from a study of relationships among human T cell subsets. Notes on the study in general: Th1, Th2 and regulatory T cells shared many CDR3 sequences. A couple of pan T samples were processed with pan B cells.

On this clonotype itself: Its antigen is not known.

The CDR3 runs to 12 residues. Germline CDR1 LNHDA, CDR2 SQIVND (reference sequence). V dropped 5 bases and J dropped 7; count of bases not matched to a gene: 1. From mRNA, alpha and beta CDR3 regions were amplified using semiquantitative ARM-PCR. In ARM-PCR, communal superprimers followed tagged nested gene-specific primers for exponential amplification. MiXCR, run by TCRdb on the multiplex PCR reads, gives a single entry per CDR3 protein. The sample shows 4,000 to 6,000 distinct CDR3 sequences, around 75% of them seen only once. The chain has TRBV19 and TRBJ2-1; 8 positions match TRBD2. The origin of this receptor is a man in his forties in good health. Sequenced: total T cells sorted from blood. The CDR3 DNA reads TGTGCCAGTAGTCCGGGGGGGAATGAGCAGTTCTTC. This codes for CASSPGGNEQFF. The variable domain in full, with the rest retrieved from reference TRBV19 and TRBJ2-1, is DGGITQSPKYLFRKEGQNVTLSCEQNLNHDAMYWYRQDPGQGLRLIYYSQIVNDFQKGDIAEGYSVSREKKESFPLTVTSAQKNPTAFYLCASSPGGNEQFFGPGTRLTVL.